This is a list of T cell receptor beta chains from one sample in a study of blood T cells in healthy people across ages. MiXCR, run by TCRdb on the 5' RACE reads, gives a single entry per CDR3 protein. This sample yields about 840,000 distinct CDR3 sequences, of which 25% to 30% are seen a single time; about 10% belongs to the top ten. The same sample was also studied in work on T cells of mothers and their children.

Sequencing was carried out using blood. All receptors derive from a woman between 35 and 50 years old in good health. The CDR3 runs from the conserved cysteine through the conserved F or W. D genes are given only for firm matches. Some rows have no size entry. The others give once, few or many, or a class for an expanded clone.

d_call | j_call | v_call | clone_size | cdr3_aa | cdr3_nt
NA | TRBJ2-1 | TRBV7-3 | many | CASSRELGEQFF | TGTGCCAGCAGCAGGGAGCTGGGTGAGCAGTTCTTC
NA | TRBJ1-2 | TRBV3-1 | NA | CASSQRENYGYTF | TGTGCCAGCAGCCAAAGGGAGAACTATGGCTACACCTTC
NA | TRBJ1-1 | TRBV6-6 | few | CASSYHPTLNTEAFF | TGTGCCAGCAGTTACCATCCCACTCTGAACACTGAAGCTTTCTTT
TRBD1 | TRBJ1-2 | TRBV5-6 | few | CASSWGQGATNGYTF | TGTGCCAGCAGCTGGGGACAGGGGGCAACAAATGGCTACACCTTC
NA | TRBJ1-2 | TRBV9 | few | CASSSPGVGGYTF | TGTGCCAGCAGTTCCCCAGGGGTCGGCGGCTACACCTTC
TRBD1 | TRBJ2-6 | TRBV20-1 | NA | CSASQGATGANVLTF | TGCAGTGCTAGTCAGGGGGCGACTGGGGCCAACGTCCTGACTTTC
TRBD1 | TRBJ2-7 | TRBV5-1 | many | CASSLGQGYSYEQYF | TGCGCCAGCAGCTTGGGACAGGGCTATTCCTACGAGCAGTACTTC
NA | TRBJ2-6 | TRBV2 | NA | CASSDPGPLTGANVLTF | TGTGCCAGCAGTGATCCGGGACCCCTGACTGGGGCCAACGTCCTGACTTTC
TRBD1 | TRBJ2-1 | TRBV12-3/TRBV12-4 | many | CASSSDRATYNEQFF | TGTGCCAGCAGTTCGGACAGGGCCACCTACAATGAGCAGTTCTTC
TRBD2 | TRBJ2-7 | TRBV7-2 | NA | CASSSRLAGRGEQYF | TGTGCCAGCAGCTCTAGACTAGCGGGGCGAGGCGAGCAGTACTTC
NA | TRBJ1-1 | TRBV6-5 | few | CASSYSPRKNTEAFF | TGTGCCAGCAGTTACTCCCCACGGAAGAACACTGAAGCTTTCTTT
NA | TRBJ2-7 | TRBV10-3 | many | CAISGEVEGVYEQYF | TGTGCCATCAGTGGGGAAGTGGAAGGGGTCTACGAGCAGTACTTC
NA | TRBJ1-1 | TRBV28 | NA | CASSLLLGVTEAFF | TGTGCCAGCAGTTTACTATTGGGGGTTACTGAAGCTTTCTTT
NA | TRBJ1-1 | TRBV5-1 | many | CASSGDTWSEAFF | TGCGCCAGCAGCGGGGACACTTGGTCTGAAGCTTTCTTT
NA | TRBJ2-7 | TRBV7-9 | many | CASSLHSYEQYF | TGTGCCAGCAGCTTACACAGCTACGAGCAGTACTTC
TRBD1 | TRBJ2-1 | TRBV9 | NA | CASSVGPRDRGQPSSYNEQFF | TGTGCCAGCAGCGTAGGCCCCCGGGACAGGGGACAACCGAGCTCCTACAATGAGCAGTTCTTC
NA | TRBJ2-7 | TRBV12-3/TRBV12-4 | many | CASSLARFGEQYF | TGTGCCAGCAGTTTAGCCAGGTTCGGCGAGCAGTACTTC
TRBD2 | TRBJ2-1 | TRBV27 | NA | CASSALLAAEQFF | TGTGCCAGCAGTGCCCTACTAGCGGCAGAGCAGTTCTTC
TRBD1 | TRBJ1-5 | TRBV20-1 | many | CSARVQGAFSGQPQHF | TGCAGTGCTAGAGTACAGGGGGCCTTTTCGGGTCAGCCCCAGCATTTT
NA | TRBJ1-1 | TRBV19 | NA | CASSITPGSTEAFF | TGTGCCAGTAGTATAACCCCGGGGAGTACTGAAGCTTTCTTT
NA | TRBJ1-5 | TRBV11-2 | NA | CASSLGTNRQPQHF | TGTGCCAGCAGCTTAGGGACAAATCGTCAGCCCCAGCATTTT
NA | TRBJ1-2 | TRBV20-1 | few | CSARDDQNYGYTF | TGCAGTGCTAGAGATGACCAGAACTATGGCTACACCTTC
TRBD1 | TRBJ2-5 | TRBV29-1 | many | CSVGRDRVQETQYF | TGCAGCGTTGGCCGGGACAGGGTCCAAGAGACCCAGTACTTC
TRBD1 | TRBJ1-1 | TRBV11-2 | few | CASSPRFGQGPTEAFF | TGTGCCAGCAGCCCCCGCTTTGGACAGGGGCCCACTGAAGCTTTCTTT
TRBD1 | TRBJ2-2 | TRBV15 | NA | CATSRDSRGLDTGELFF | TGTGCCACCAGCAGAGATTCGAGGGGGCTCGACACCGGGGAGCTGTTTTTT
NA | TRBJ1-2 | TRBV4-1 | NA | CASSQPTTNYGYTF | TGCGCCAGCAGCCAACCGACAACTAACTATGGCTACACCTTC
TRBD1 | TRBJ2-5 | TRBV7-9 | few | CASSFPIRGPDQETQYF | TGTGCCAGCAGCTTTCCTATCAGGGGGCCGGACCAAGAGACCCAGTACTTC
NA | TRBJ2-5 | TRBV15 | many | CATSREPRTGQETQYF | TGTGCCACCAGCAGAGAACCGCGAACCGGCCAAGAGACCCAGTACTTC
TRBD1 | TRBJ1-5 | TRBV6-5 | NA | CASKIQGSSQPQHF | TGTGCCAGCAAAATACAGGGGTCCAGTCAGCCCCAGCATTTT
TRBD2 | TRBJ2-3 | TRBV7-2 | NA | CASSCRAGGTDTQYF | TGTGCCAGCAGCTGTCGGGCGGGGGGCACAGATACGCAGTATTTT
TRBD1 | TRBJ1-4 | TRBV5-1 | NA | CASSLGTAVPNEKLFF | TGCGCCAGCAGCTTAGGGACAGCGGTCCCGAATGAAAAACTGTTTTTT